A selection of T cell receptor beta chains follows, all from one sample in a study of T cells of healthy individuals. TCRdb analysed the 5' RACE reads with MiXCR anew, one entry per CDR3 protein. The repertoire holds around 63,000 distinct CDR3 sequences, 15% to 20% seen once, with around 5.1% in the top ten. The origin of the receptors is a human donor in good health. Both conserved end residues are part of each CDR3. The D gene is left open where the match is weak. Part of the rows lack a size; the others show once, few, many or a class for expanded clones.

few | TRBJ2-7 | - | TRBV25-1 | TGTGCCAGCAGTGAATATTACAGGCAGGAGGTTTTCGGGCAGTACTTC | CASSEYYRQEVFGQYF
few | TRBJ1-5 | TRBD1 | TRBV6-2/TRBV6-3 | TGTGCCAGCACCCAACGGCCGGGGACAGGTGGGGAATGGGCCCAGCATTTT | CASTQRPGTGGEWAQHF
- | TRBJ1-1 | - | TRBV21-1 | TGTGCCATCCTCTGGAGGGCAGATGGGAACACTGAAGCTTTCTTT | CAILWRADGNTEAFF
few | TRBJ2-5 | - | TRBV7-2 | TGTGCCAGCAGCTTTCGACGGCAAGAGACCCAGTACTTC | CASSFRRQETQYF
- | TRBJ2-2 | - | TRBV27 | TGTGCCAGCAGCAACAGGGAAGGGGCCGGGGAGCTGTTTTTT | CASSNREGAGELFF
once | TRBJ2-5 | - | TRBV6-6 | TGTGCCAGCAAAAGTTGGGCGGGGCAAGAAGAGACCCAGTACTTC | CASKSWAGQEETQYF
- | TRBJ1-4 | - | TRBV6-5 | TGTGCCAGCAAGGGGGGGACAACTAATGAAAAACTGTTTTTT | CASKGGTTNEKLFF
many | TRBJ1-5 | - | TRBV6-1 | TGTGCCAGCAGCCTTCTAGCAGGGGAAGGGAGGCAGCCCCAGCATTTT | CASSLLAGEGRQPQHF
- | TRBJ2-3 | - | TRBV27 | TGTGCCAGCAGTCCGCCCACCGGCGCGGATACGCAGTATTTT | CASSPPTGADTQYF
many | TRBJ2-1 | - | TRBV10-3 | TGTGCCATCAGTGATGGGGAATCCAGCTCCTACAATGAGCAGTTCTTC | CAISDGESSSYNEQFF
many | TRBJ1-4 | - | TRBV7-2 | TGTGCCAGCAGCTTCAGCGTGGGCAGGCAAGATGAAAAACTGTTTTTT | CASSFSVGRQDEKLFF
few | TRBJ2-5 | TRBD2 | TRBV4-1 | TGCGCCAGCAGCCAAGACTTGTCACAGAATTTTTATATGGGAGGGGAGACCCAGTACTTC | CASSQDLSQNFYMGGETQYF
- | TRBJ1-5 | - | TRBV4-3 | TGCGCCAGCAGCCAAGATAAGGGTAATCAGCCCCAGCATTTT | CASSQDKGNQPQHF
few | TRBJ2-7 | - | TRBV28 | TGTGCCATCGGGCCGCCCCGACCCTACGAGCAGTACTTC | CAIGPPRPYEQYF
many | TRBJ2-1 | TRBD2 | TRBV5-6 | TGTGCCAGCAGCTTGGGACTAGCGGGGGTTTACAAGGGGGATGAGCAGTTCTTC | CASSLGLAGVYKGDEQFF
- | TRBJ2-7 | - | TRBV5-1 | TGCGCCAGCAGCTTACGCCGGGACACGGCCTCCGAGCAGTACTTC | CASSLRRDTASEQYF
- | TRBJ2-7 | TRBD1 | TRBV10-3 | TGTGCCACACGACAGGGGTTGAGCGAGCAGTACTTC | CATRQGLSEQYF
- | TRBJ2-3 | - | TRBV9 | TGTGCCAGCAGCGACCGGGGGGCAAGCACAGATACGCAGTATTTT | CASSDRGASTDTQYF
- | TRBJ1-4 | TRBD1 | TRBV3-1 | TGTGCCAGCAGCCAAGAAAGGGTGTTGGGACAGAATTTTGAAAAACTGTTTTTT | CASSQERVLGQNFEKLFF
few | TRBJ2-7 | - | TRBV12-3/TRBV12-4 | TGTGCCAGCAGGGACTACTACGAGCAGTACTTC | CASRDYYEQYF
few | TRBJ1-6 | - | TRBV4-1 | TGCGCCAGCAGCCAGTCAGGGGCCGGCTCCTATAATTCACCCCTCCACTTT | CASSQSGAGSYNSPLHF
- | TRBJ1-2 | - | TRBV27 | TGTGCCAGCAGTTTAGGGATGAGAGGTCTAGGCTATGGCTACACCTTC | CASSLGMRGLGYGYTF
many | TRBJ2-4 | - | TRBV29-1 | TGCAGCGTGCGGAGAGCTCTAGCCAAAAACATTCAGTACTTC | CSVRRALAKNIQYF
- | TRBJ2-5 | - | TRBV5-6 | TGTGCCAGCAGCTTGCCGGGCCAAGAGACCCAGTACTTC | CASSLPGQETQYF
few | TRBJ2-7 | TRBD1 | TRBV5-1 | TGCGCCAGCCGTCCGGGACAGGGACGGTACGAGCAGTACTTC | CASRPGQGRYEQYF
many | TRBJ2-7 | - | TRBV11-2 | TGTGCCAGCAGCTTAGTACCAGTCCCCTACGAGCAGTACTTC | CASSLVPVPYEQYF
- | TRBJ2-7 | TRBD2 | TRBV28 | TGTGCCAGCAGTCCCGCCGCGGGGGGTCTCTACGAGCAGTACTTC | CASSPAAGGLYEQYF